The T cell receptor (beta chain) under discussion was sequenced for a study of shared clonotypes between healthy human individuals. In the study overall: Donor composition was a couple of women and three men, aged 18 to 49.

Naive CD8 populations comprised CD45RO-negative cells positively selected for CCR7, excluding terminally differentiated effector memory CD45RA+ cells. Repertoires were generated with immunoSEQ multiplex PCR, while TCRdb's copy carries only in-frame clones and drops some. The sample lists more than 2 million clones; 93% were seen once. On this clone: Antigen unknown.

Study-wide findings and caveats: A few donors had around 5% of their naive CD4 clonotypes in common. It was only blood that was sampled, and tissue repertoires likely differ.

The CDR3 runs to 15 residues. V lost 5 bases, J lost 4 bases, and 9 bases stayed unmatched. Germline-derived CDR1 and CDR2 are SGHVS and FNYEAQ. The V and J genes are TRBV7-6 and TRBJ2-7; 9 bases are a match to TRBD1. The sequence was collected from a man aged 18-30 years in good health. Some clones in this sample may be carry-over from other donors' samples. The sample comprised naive CD8+ T cells from PBMCs. The CDR3 region is CASSEGQGAVYEQYF. In DNA, the CDR3 is TGTGCCAGCAGCGAGGGACAGGGCGCTGTGTACGAGCAGTACTTC.